The 31 T cell receptor beta chains below come from one sample, sequenced in a study of blood T cell repertoires in COVID-19 (dated by TCRdb to the early 2020s). Library preparation used the immunoSEQ multiplex PCR assay. The table was pulled from immuneACCESS by TCRdb, which kept in-frame rearrangements only. Such tables lose some clones; where checked, under half of the loss comes from unresolved V genes, and the rest has no known cause. Present in this sample are about 260,000 clones, about 87% of which were seen just once. The ten largest clonotypes hold around 5% of the sample. The sequencing input was peripheral blood. Receptor source: a woman between 55 and 75 years old with COVID-19, enrolled during active disease.

The V and J genes are TRBV5-1 and TRBJ1-2, with 8 bases fitting TRBD1. Unmatched junction bases numbered 9, after V lost 1 base and J lost 7 bases. The CDR3 runs to 15 residues. CDR1 SGHRS and CDR2 YFSETQ come from the germline V gene. The DNA of the CDR3 is TGCGCCAGCAGCTTGTCGGCAGGGGGCAAGGGTGGCTACACCTTC. Translated: CASSLSAGGKGGYTF.

Comment on this clone: Distinct nucleotide sequences in the sample also encode this CDR3. V and J are TRBV7-9 and TRBJ1-1; 7 bases fit TRBD1. V was clipped by 0 bases and J by 4 bases; unmatched bases: 2. The CDR3 length is 14 residues. The germline gives CDR1 SEHNR, CDR2 FQNEAQ (reference sequence). As DNA, the CDR3 is TGTGCCAGCAGCTTAGCGGCAGGGGGCACTGAAGCTTTCTTT. Protein: CASSLAAGGTEAFF.

This chain links TRBV6-5 with TRBJ2-7; 10 bases are a match to TRBD1. CDR1 and CDR2 from the germline V gene are MNHEY and SVGAGI. This CDR3 is 13 amino acids long. V shed 5 bases, J shed 5 bases, and the junction held 3 bases outside the gene matches. The DNA of the CDR3 is TGTGCCAGCAGTCGGACAGGGGGAAACGAGCAGTACTTC. It translates to CASSRTGGNEQYF.

The chain recombines TRBV11-2 with TRBJ1-1, with 7 bases that match TRBD1. Trimming took 6 bases from V and 2 from J; bases not matched to a gene: 3. Germline V lookup: CDR1 SGHAT, CDR2 FQNNGV. CDR3 length: 13 residues. The CDR3 is CASSHRGNTEAFF. The CDR3 bases are TGTGCCAGCAGTCACAGGGGTAACACTGAAGCTTTCTTT.

The genes are TRBV6-1 and TRBJ2-7; possible D gene TRBD1, 6 bases. Germline loops: CDR1 MNHNS, CDR2 SASEGT. Trimming removed 0 bases from V and 3 bases from J, with 15 bases in between. This CDR3 region has 16 residues. The CDR3 sequence is CASSEALLQGHYEQYF. CDR3 DNA sequence: TGTGCCAGCAGTGAAGCTCTCCTACAGGGACACTACGAGCAGTACTTC.

V gene TRBV6-1 combines with J gene TRBJ1-1, with 10 bases matching TRBD1. Germline CDR1 reads MNHNS; CDR2 reads SASEGT. The CDR3 runs 15 residues. Losses at the gene ends were 3 bases for V and 11 bases for J; bases not matched to a gene: 12. The DNA for the CDR3 is TGTGCCAGCAGTGATCCGGGGACAGGGGTTTTTCCGGCTTTCTTT. Protein product: CASSDPGTGVFPAFF.

This clone appeared many times. The chain uses TRBV2 and TRBJ2-7; 10 bases agree with TRBD2. Per germline, CDR1 SNHLY and CDR2 FYNNEI. The CDR3 loop spans 15 amino acids. Trimming removed 3 bases from V and 4 bases from J; junction bases left unmatched: 6. The CDR3 protein is CASSESAGGPYEQYF. CDR3 nucleotide sequence: TGTGCCAGCAGTGAGTCAGCGGGAGGGCCTTACGAGCAGTACTTC.

The chain links TRBV4-3 to TRBJ1-2; D is perhaps TRBD1 (5 bases). There are 15 residues in the CDR3. V was cut by 4 bases and J by 5 bases, with 17 bases left in between. Per germline, CDR1 LGHNA and CDR2 YSLEER. DNA for the CDR3: TGCGCCAGCAGCCTCCAAGGCGGGGGGGGGTATGGCTACACCTTC. Translation: CASSLQGGGGYGYTF.

In this sample, this clone turned up once. V is TRBV20-1 and J is TRBJ2-2; maybe TRBD2 (6 bases). The length of the CDR3 is 13 residues. Trimming took off 3 bases at V and 7 bases at J, with 12 bases between the two ends. Germline V gene data show CDR1 as DFQATT and CDR2 as SNEGSKA (reference sequence). CDR3 in amino acids: CSASPGAGGELFF. Written as DNA, the CDR3 is TGCAGTGCTAGTCCGGGAGCGGGCGGGGAGCTGTTTTTT.

This clone was seen a handful of times. This same CDR3 is encoded by further DNA sequences in the sample. The chain joins TRBV5-1 to TRBJ2-2, with 15 nucleotides matching TRBD2. The J segment lost 5 bases and the V segment lost 3 bases, leaving 2 bases of the junction unmatched. The V gene's germline CDR1 is SGHRS and CDR2 YFSETQ. This CDR3 is built from 16 residues. This chain's CDR3 is CASSSGLAGGTGELFF. CDR3 DNA: TGCGCCAGCAGCTCTGGACTAGCGGGAGGGACCGGGGAGCTGTTTTTT.

The V call is TRBV28, the J call TRBJ2-1; 7 nucleotides line up with TRBD1. The CDR3 runs 17 residues. Germline values: CDR1 MDHEN, CDR2 SYDVKM. V shed 8 bases and J 0 bases; nucleotides not matched to a gene: 13. The CDR3 nucleotides are TGTGCCAGCCCCCCCCGCCCGACAGGGAGCTCCTACAATGAGCAGTTCTTC. Amino acids: CASPPRPTGSSYNEQFF.

The V call is TRBV6-1, the J call TRBJ1-2; no reliable D call. Germline V CDR1 and CDR2: MNHNS, SASEGT. The length of the CDR3 is 15 residues. Trimming pared 2 bases from V and 2 bases from J, leaving 12 bases between. CDR3 nucleotide sequence: TGTGCCAGCAGTGAAAGATATGGGCAGAACTATGGCTACACCTTC. This sequence encodes CASSERYGQNYGYTF.

V is TRBV5-1 and J is TRBJ2-1; D is perhaps TRBD1 (5 bases). The germline V gene encodes CDR1 SGHRS and CDR2 YFSETQ. V lost 0 bases and J lost 6, with 10 bases in between. The CDR3 length is 14 residues. In DNA form, the CDR3 reads TGCGCCAGCAGCTTGGGGGGCGCGGCCAATGAGCAGTTCTTC. This encodes CASSLGGAANEQFF.

V usage is TRBV6-5 and J usage is TRBJ1-1; a weak D match, TRBD1 (6 bases). Per germline, CDR1 MNHEY and CDR2 SVGAGI. The CDR3 is 14 amino acids. V dropped 6 bases and J dropped 4 bases, with 15 bases sitting between them. This chain's CDR3 is CASSATRGSTEAFF. The DNA of the CDR3 is TGTGCCAGCAGCGCTACCAGGGGTAGCACTGAAGCTTTCTTT.

CDR3 amino acids: CASSPTRPTETQYF. The CDR3 DNA reads as TGTGCCAGCAGCCCGACTCGGCCGACAGAGACCCAGTACTTC. The genes are TRBV3-1 (or the pseudogene TRBV3-2) and TRBJ2-5, with no clear D. Germline assignment: CDR1 LGHDT and CDR2 YNNKEL (reference sequence). Trimming stripped 4 bases from V and 4 bases from J, with 13 bases between. This CDR3 has 14 residues.

This rearrangement joins TRBV5-1 to TRBJ2-6; weak D call: TRBD2 (5 bases). The CDR3 consists of 19 residues. V was trimmed by 0 bases and J by 1 base, leaving 17 bases between them. Per germline, CDR1 SGHRS and CDR2 YFSETQ. CDR3 amino acids: CASSLGQEGFRSGANVLTF. The CDR3 DNA is TGCGCCAGCAGCTTGGGCCAAGAGGGATTTCGTTCTGGGGCCAACGTCCTGACTTTC.

The CDR3 DNA follows: TGTGCCAGCAGCTTAGAAGGCAGGGGGCAGGACGAGCAGTACTTC. It is translated as CASSLEGRGQDEQYF. This chain joins TRBV7-9 and TRBJ2-7; 8 bases line up with TRBD1. Germline CDR1 reads SEHNR; CDR2 reads FQNEAQ (reference sequence). CDR3 size: 15 residues. The V segment lost 1 base and the J segment 5 bases; nucleotides outside the gene matches: 7.

This clone has only one observation. The gene calls are TRBV7-9 and TRBJ2-7; 8 bases line up with TRBD2. CDR1 and CDR2 from the germline V gene are SEHNR and FQNEAQ (reference sequence). The CDR3 is 14 amino acids. The ends lost 1 base at V and 2 bases at J; junction bases unmatched: 1. The CDR3 here is CASSLVGRAYEQYF. Here the CDR3 DNA reads TGTGCCAGCAGCTTAGTCGGGAGGGCCTACGAGCAGTACTTC.

The gene calls are TRBV10-3 and TRBJ1-5; D is undetermined. Germline CDR1 ENHRY, CDR2 SYGVKD. V was clipped by 6 bases and J by 0 bases, with 6 bases between them. The CDR3 has 13 amino acids. CDR3 loop: CAIRRDSNQPQHF. The CDR3 DNA reads TGTGCCATCAGACGGGATAGCAATCAGCCCCAGCATTTT.

V usage is TRBV15 and J usage is TRBJ1-3, with D perhaps matching TRBD1 (5 bases). Deletions cut 3 bases from V and 0 bases from J, with 9 bases between. CDR3 length: 15 residues. Germline V gene sequence: CDR1 LNHNV, CDR2 YYDKDF (reference sequence). The CDR3 DNA reads TGTGCCACCAGCAGGTCCAGGGTCTCTGGAAACACCATATATTTT. Translating gives CATSRSRVSGNTIYF.

CDR3 DNA: TGTGCCAGCAGCCAGGAGGACGCCGCGAACACCGGGGAGCTGTTTTTT. It specifies CASSQEDAANTGELFF. The chain employs TRBV4-2 and TRBJ2-2; D might be TRBD2 (5 bases). Germline V gene sequence: CDR1 LGHNA, CDR2 YNFKEQ. The germline V and J ends were trimmed by 3 bases and 0 bases, with 11 bases remaining between them. The CDR3 contains 16 residues.

V usage is TRBV7-9 and J usage is TRBJ1-1; D not resolved. Germline V gene data show CDR1 as SEHNR and CDR2 as FQNEAQ (reference sequence). CDR3 length: 13 residues. V was cut by 4 bases and J by 6 bases, with 12 bases left in between. CDR3 amino acids: CASSYLSTAEAFF. DNA of the CDR3: TGTGCCAGCAGCTACCTCTCCACAGCTGAAGCTTTCTTT. The entire variable domain, with the rest obtained from reference TRBV7-9 and TRBJ1-1, is as follows: DTGVSQNPRHKITKRGQNVTFRCDPISEHNRLYWYRQTLGQGPEFLTYFQNEAQLEKSRLLSDRFSAERPKGSFSTLEIQRTEQGDSAMYLCASSYLSTAEAFFGQGTRLTVV.

The V call is TRBV27, the J call TRBJ2-1, with 7 bases that match TRBD1. The CDR3 contains 13 residues. V was clipped by 8 bases and J by 0 bases; unmatched bases: 1. Germline lookup yields CDR1 MNHEY and CDR2 SMNVEV (reference sequence). The CDR3 is CASRDSSYNEQFF. CDR3 sequence (DNA): TGTGCCAGCCGGGACAGCTCCTACAATGAGCAGTTCTTC.

The chain's CDR3 is CATSRGRDLRFQETQYF. CDR3 DNA: TGTGCCACCAGCAGAGGCCGGGACTTGCGGTTCCAAGAGACCCAGTACTTC. The chain recombines TRBV15 with TRBJ2-5, with a possible D match to TRBD2 (6 bases). This CDR3 region has 17 residues. Looked up from germline, CDR1 is LNHNV and CDR2 is YYDKDF (reference sequence). Trimming removed 1 base at V and 1 base at J, with 16 bases between.

Only one count was recorded for this clone. This chain links TRBV15 with TRBJ2-7; 10 bases are a match to TRBD1. CDR3 size: 14 residues. Per the germline V gene, CDR1 is LNHNV and CDR2 is YYDKDF (reference sequence). J gave up 6 bases and V 3 bases, and 5 bases lay outside the gene matches. The CDR3 sequence: CATSRGTGVSEQYF. The CDR3 bases are TGTGCCACCAGCAGGGGGACAGGGGTGAGCGAGCAGTACTTC.

This clone showed up just a few times. This chain links TRBV6-1 with TRBJ1-2, with D hard to call. Looked up from germline, CDR1 is MNHNS and CDR2 is SASEGT. With 1 base removed from V and 7 bases from J, the gap between germline ends came to 13 bases. This CDR3 is built from 14 residues. The CDR3 coding sequence is TGTGCCAGCAGTGAAGTCCCGTCCGTCTTTGGCTACACCTTC. Translation gives CASSEVPSVFGYTF.

The chain carries TRBV28 and TRBJ1-1; D gene unclear. Trimming stripped 8 bases from V and 2 bases from J, with 6 bases between. This CDR3 region has 11 residues. Germline CDR1 MDHEN, CDR2 SYDVKM. In nucleotides, the CDR3 is TGTGCCAGCCGAGTTAACACTGAAGCTTTCTTT. Amino acid sequence: CASRVNTEAFF.

This rearrangement joins TRBV12-3 or TRBV12-4 to TRBJ1-2; D is undetermined. The germline V and J ends were trimmed by 1 base and 3 bases, with 6 bases remaining between them. The CDR3 is made up of 13 amino acids. The DNA for the CDR3 is TGTGCCAGCAGTTTAGGGCAGGACTATGGCTACACCTTC. Translation gives CASSLGQDYGYTF.

This clone has more than one count but fewer than ten. The J gene is TRBJ2-2, the V gene TRBV7-9; D is uncertain. V shed 4 bases and J shed 1 base, with 13 bases lying between them. This CDR3 comprises 16 residues. Germline V CDR1 and CDR2: SEHNR, FQNEAQ (reference sequence). The CDR3 region has the DNA TGTGCCAGCAGCTCCCCCGTGAGAGAGAACACCGGGGAGCTGTTTTTT. This codes for CASSSPVRENTGELFF.

In this sample, this clone turned up a few times. CDR3 region: CASSLAHTGGVYNEQFF. The CDR3 nucleotides read TGTGCCAGCAGCTTAGCGCATACAGGGGGGGTCTACAATGAGCAGTTCTTC. This sequence joins TRBV7-2 and TRBJ2-1; D perhaps matches TRBD1 (8 bases). This CDR3 is 17 amino acids long. CDR1 SGHTA and CDR2 FQGNSA come from the germline V gene. Trimming stripped 0 bases from V and 3 bases from J, with 15 bases between.

V usage is TRBV5-1 and J usage is TRBJ2-1, with 8 positions matching TRBD2. This CDR3 has 17 residues. The germline CDR1 and CDR2 sequences are SGHRS and YFSETQ. The V gene end was trimmed by 0 bases and the J gene end by 1 base; junction bases not matched to a gene: 6. The CDR3 loop reads CASSLAASGLSYNEQFF. The DNA of the CDR3 is TGCGCCAGCAGCTTGGCAGCTAGCGGGCTGTCCTACAATGAGCAGTTCTTC.